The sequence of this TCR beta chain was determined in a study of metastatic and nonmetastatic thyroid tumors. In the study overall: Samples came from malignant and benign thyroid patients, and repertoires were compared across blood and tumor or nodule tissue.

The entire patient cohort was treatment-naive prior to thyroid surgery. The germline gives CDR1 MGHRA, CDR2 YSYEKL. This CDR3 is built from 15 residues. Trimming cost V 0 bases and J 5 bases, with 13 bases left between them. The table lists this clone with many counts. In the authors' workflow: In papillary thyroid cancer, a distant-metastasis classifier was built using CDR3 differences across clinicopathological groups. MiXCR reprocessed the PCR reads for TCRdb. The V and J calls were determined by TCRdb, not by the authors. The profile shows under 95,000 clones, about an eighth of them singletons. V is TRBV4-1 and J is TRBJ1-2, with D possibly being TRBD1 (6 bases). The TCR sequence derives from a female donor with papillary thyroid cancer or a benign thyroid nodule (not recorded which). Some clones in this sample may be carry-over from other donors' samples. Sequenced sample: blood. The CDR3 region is CASSQDTTGIYGYTF. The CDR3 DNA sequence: TGCGCCAGCAGCCAAGATACCACAGGGATTTATGGCTACACCTTC.